The sequence of this T cell receptor beta chain was determined in a study of response to subunit inactivated influenza vaccine (dated 2018 in TCRdb). Study-level background: The study used deep quantitative T cell receptor repertoire profiling to track responses to a trivalent subunit inactivated influenza vaccine.

Concerning this clonotype itself: The antigen it binds to is not known. The record has no base qualities; no much larger clone is one base away.

Trimming removed 6 bases from V and 2 bases from J, leaving 11 bases between the germline ends. Looking up the germline V gene yields CDR1 MNHEY and CDR2 SVGEGT. The CDR3 holds 13 amino acids from the cysteine to the phenylalanine. The kept DNA is CDR3 alone, 39 bases in frame from the first base. To prepare the library, RT-PCR was applied. Sequencing used an Illumina HiSeq 2500. In-frame beta chains were kept once TCRdb had trimmed the public reads at Q25 with fastp and called clones with MiXCR. Each record represents a unique CDR3 protein, reported with the most common genes and DNA among its rows. A total of about 500,000 distinct CDR3 sequences appear in this sample, around 7.9% of them only once. The ten biggest clones cover under 15% of the sample. The investigation overall reported the following: The authors suggested that each seasonal influenza vaccination may recruit only a limited number of new T cells.

The chain is made from TRBV6-2 or TRBV6-3 and TRBJ2-7; the D gene lacks a confident call. The specimen comprised PBMCs from blood, sampled roughly 24 months after vaccination. The sequence came from a man aged 45-69 years who received an inactivated influenza vaccine. Donor details come from another sample of the same person, matched by shared clones. The CDR3 protein is CASRQTSTYEQYF. The DNA sequence is given as TGTGCCAGCAGACAGACTTCTACCTACGAGCAGTACTTC.